What follows are 18 T cell receptor beta chains derived from one specimen sequenced in a study of T cell responses to AZD1222 COVID-19 vaccine. TCRdb keeps only in-frame clones here, not all; method: immunoSEQ multiplex PCR. The data show some 190,000 clones, approximately 94% seen once. Material: peripheral blood, obtained 28 days after the second dose of the MenACWY control vaccine. The origin of the receptors is an adult who received the MenACWY meningococcal vaccine as a control.

This chain connects TRBV7-8 to TRBJ1-5; no clear D gene. The germline gives CDR1 SGHVS, CDR2 FQNEAQ. The CDR3 sequence is 15 residues long. V was shortened by 1 base and J by 7 bases, with 14 bases between the two germline ends. The CDR3 loop reads CASSLVPGVGQPQHF. Written as DNA, the CDR3 is TGTGCCAGCAGCTTAGTTCCCGGGGTGGGGCAGCCCCAGCATTTT.

This clone was counted once. The genes are TRBV11-2 and TRBJ2-3, with 15 bases fitting TRBD2. The V gene's germline CDR1 is SGHAT and CDR2 FQNNGV. Unmatched junction bases numbered 6, after V lost 5 bases and J lost 3 bases. This CDR3 region has 17 residues. Here the CDR3 reads CASSPRGTSGGTDTQYF. DNA of the CDR3: TGTGCCAGCAGCCCCAGAGGGACTAGCGGGGGGACAGATACGCAGTATTTT.

There are a few counts of this clone. The J gene is TRBJ2-1, the V gene TRBV3-1 (or the pseudogene TRBV3-2); 10 bases map to TRBD2. Germline V gene lookup returns CDR1 LGHDT and CDR2 YNNKEL (reference sequence). The CDR3 is made up of 20 amino acids. J was trimmed by 4 bases and V by 1 base; bases with no gene match: 16. CDR3 nucleotides: TGTGCCAGCAGCCAAGTATTAGCGGGAGGTCGTTTTTCAAGTTACAATGAGCAGTTCTTC. Protein sequence: CASSQVLAGGRFSSYNEQFF.

The chain employs TRBV19 and TRBJ2-3; 9 nucleotides agree with TRBD1. The CDR3 has 15 amino acids. With 3 bases clipped from V and 8 bases from J, the junction kept 9 bases outside the gene matches. Germline V gene sequence: CDR1 LNHDA, CDR2 SQIVND (reference sequence). CDR3 loop: CASSIEGQGPTTQYF. The DNA of the CDR3 is TGTGCCAGTAGTATCGAGGGACAGGGCCCGACTACGCAGTATTTT. The variable domain in full, with the rest retrieved from reference TRBV19 and TRBJ2-3, is DGGITQSPKYLFRKEGQNVTLSCEQNLNHDAMYWYRQDPGQGLRLIYYSQIVNDFQKGDIAEGYSVSREKKESFPLTVTSAQKNPTAFYLCASSIEGQGPTTQYFGPGTRLTVL.

This rearrangement joins TRBV19 to TRBJ2-3; 10 nucleotides align to TRBD2. V lost 9 bases to trimming and J lost 6 bases; unmatched junction nucleotides: 9. This CDR3 is built from 14 residues. Germline CDR1 LNHDA, CDR2 SQIVND (reference sequence). The DNA of the CDR3 is TGTGCCAGCCGCCCGGGACTAGCGTACGATACGCAGTATTTT. Protein sequence: CASRPGLAYDTQYF.

The chain carries TRBV7-2 and TRBJ2-7; D not resolved. This CDR3 region has 13 residues. V was shortened by 5 bases and J by 2 bases, with 10 bases between the two germline ends. Germline CDR1 reads SGHTA; CDR2 reads FQGNSA. The DNA for the CDR3 is TGTGCCAGCAGCCCCCCCACGACCTACGAGCAGTACTTC. Translation: CASSPPTTYEQYF. The full variable domain, its missing parts supplied by reference TRBV7-2 and TRBJ2-7, is GAGVSQSPSNKVTEKGKDVELRCDPISGHTALYWYRQSLGQGLEFLIYFQGNSAPDKSGLPSDRFSAERTGGSVSTLTIQRTQQEDSAVYLCASSPPTTYEQYFGPGTRLTVT.

The gene calls are TRBV27 and TRBJ2-7; 8 bases agree with TRBD1. Trimming cost V 6 bases and J 0 bases; bases outside gene matches: 4. The CDR3 contains 14 residues. Germline assignment: CDR1 MNHEY and CDR2 SMNVEV (reference sequence). CDR3 residues: CASSRQGHSYEQYF. CDR3 sequence (DNA): TGTGCCAGCAGCCGACAGGGGCACTCCTACGAGCAGTACTTC.

The chain carries TRBV6-5 and TRBJ1-2, with 9 bases matching TRBD1. Germline V gives CDR1 MNHEY, CDR2 SVGAGI. Unmatched junction bases numbered 10, after V lost 6 bases and J lost 5 bases. The CDR3 totals 15 residues. The CDR3 here is CASSLRDRDRYGYTF. The CDR3 nucleotides read TGTGCCAGCAGCCTTCGGGACAGGGACCGATATGGCTACACCTTC.

This chain connects TRBV28 to TRBJ1-3; no firm D call. Germline CDR1 is MDHEN and CDR2 is SYDVKM. Trimming cost V 6 bases and J 0 bases, with 15 bases left between them. This CDR3 contains 16 residues. The CDR3 DNA sequence: TGTGCCAGCAGCGTAGAAGGAGTTAGCTCTGGAAACACCATATATTTT. Its protein product is CASSVEGVSSGNTIYF.

The genes are TRBV30 and TRBJ2-7, with D perhaps being TRBD1 or TRBD2 (5 bases each). The CDR3 is 12 residues long. Germline-derived CDR1 and CDR2 are GTSNPN and SVGIG (reference sequence). Trimming took off 8 bases at V and 2 bases at J, with 13 bases between the two ends. The CDR3 DNA sequence: TGTGCCGGGGGTGGGCGGACCTACGAGCAGTACTTC. Protein sequence: CAGGGRTYEQYF. The full variable domain, with the rest looked up from reference TRBV30 and TRBJ2-7, is SQTIHQWPATLVQPVGSPLSLECTVEGTSNPNLYWYRQAAGRGLQLLFYSVGIGQISSEVPQNLSASRPQDRQFILSSKKLLLSDSGFYLCAGGGRTYEQYFGPGTRLTVT.

The chain has TRBV5-1 and TRBJ2-2; TRBD1 aligns across 9 bases. J was trimmed by 5 bases and V by 4 bases; bases with no gene match: 6. The CDR3 runs 15 residues. Germline lookup yields CDR1 SGHRS and CDR2 YFSETQ. As DNA, the CDR3 is TGCGCCAGCAGCGGCTCGGGACAGGGTACCGGGGAGCTGTTTTTT. Protein: CASSGSGQGTGELFF.

This clone was seen more than once but under ten times. The chain is built from TRBV29-1 and TRBJ2-7; 9 positions match TRBD2. CDR3 size: 13 residues. Germline lookup yields CDR1 SQVTM and CDR2 ANQGSEA. Germline trimming cut 6 bases from V and 0 bases from J; bases unmatched to any gene: 3. The CDR3 nucleotides read TGCAGCGTAAGCGGGAGGCCCTCCTACGAGCAGTACTTC. Its protein is CSVSGRPSYEQYF.

The rearrangement joins TRBV19 to TRBJ1-1, with TRBD1 matching 7 bases. Germline CDR1 and CDR2: LNHDA and SQIVND (reference sequence). The CDR3 is 13 residues long. Trimming took 6 bases from V and 4 from J; bases not matched to a gene: 5. CDR3 residues: CASRTGMGTEAFF. CDR3 coding DNA: TGTGCCAGTAGGACAGGGATGGGCACTGAAGCTTTCTTT. Complete variable domain (other parts from reference TRBV19 and TRBJ1-1): DGGITQSPKYLFRKEGQNVTLSCEQNLNHDAMYWYRQDPGQGLRLIYYSQIVNDFQKGDIAEGYSVSREKKESFPLTVTSAQKNPTAFYLCASRTGMGTEAFFGQGTRLTVV.

This chain joins TRBV6-5 and TRBJ1-1; unclear D gene. Looked up from germline, CDR1 is MNHEY and CDR2 is SVGAGI. V was pared by 2 bases and J by 0 bases, with 13 bases between. The CDR3 is 16 amino acids. The CDR3 nucleotides are TGTGCCAGCAGTTACAGCCTCTCCGGAATGAACACTGAAGCTTTCTTT. Protein product: CASSYSLSGMNTEAFF.

The genes are TRBV24-1 and TRBJ2-1; TRBD2 matches at 9 bases. The length of the CDR3 is 15 residues. The germline V gene encodes CDR1 KGHDR and CDR2 SFDVKD. Losses at the gene ends were 6 bases for V and 4 bases for J; bases not matched to a gene: 6. The CDR3 nucleotides read TGTGCCACCAGTCTTACCCTAGCGGGGTACAATGAGCAGTTCTTC. As protein: CATSLTLAGYNEQFF.

This clone was recorded once. V usage is TRBV6-2 or TRBV6-3 and J usage is TRBJ1-6, with D hard to call. CDR1 and CDR2 (germline): MNHEY, SVGEGT. The CDR3 is made up of 17 amino acids. Deletions cut 3 bases from V and 5 bases from J, with 17 bases between. The CDR3 region is CASSYPTEETNNSPLHF. CDR3 coding DNA: TGTGCCAGCAGTTATCCGACGGAGGAAACTAATAATTCACCCCTCCACTTT.

The V gene is TRBV28, the J gene TRBJ2-5; perhaps TRBD2 as D (5 bases). The CDR3 consists of 14 residues. V was clipped by 5 bases and J by 1 base, with 11 bases between them. Germline loops: CDR1 MDHEN, CDR2 SYDVKM. For the CDR3, the DNA is TGTGCCAGCAGTCCACTAGTACTCCAAGAGACCCAGTACTTC. It encodes CASSPLVLQETQYF.

The chain employs TRBV9 and TRBJ2-2; TRBD1 is a possible D gene (6 bases). CDR1 is SGDLS, CDR2 YYNGEE, per germline. Deletions cut 5 bases from V and 6 bases from J, with 11 bases between. The CDR3 spans 13 residues. CDR3 sequence reads: CASSRQDAGELFF. The CDR3 DNA reads as TGTGCCAGCAGTCGACAGGATGCCGGGGAGCTGTTTTTT.